The rows below give T cell receptor beta chains drawn from one sample of a study of prognosis after radiotherapy for stage I lung cancer. TCRdb used MiXCR to reprocess the multiplex PCR reads, holding one entry per CDR3 protein. This table has about 19,000 distinct CDR3 sequences, 26% appearing once. This specimen was PBMCs, taken before or after stereotactic body radiation therapy (not recorded which). Receptor source: a donor aged 50 or older with non-small cell lung cancer. Both conserved end residues are part of each CDR3. A D gene is named only where the DNA matches it firmly. Rows give clone size only sometimes, using once, few, many, or a class for an expanded clone.

j_call	clone_size	d_call	v_call	cdr3_nt	cdr3_aa
TRBJ2-1	many	NA	TRBV7-9	TGTGCCAGCAGCTTACAATCCAGAAATGAGCAGTTCTTC	CASSLQSRNEQFF
TRBJ2-1	NA	TRBD2	TRBV11-2	TGTGCCAGCAGCCCTCCCCTAGTTAGCGGGATTGTCGGGAATGAGCAGTTCTTC	CASSPPLVSGIVGNEQFF
TRBJ2-3	many	NA	TRBV24-1	TGTGCCACCAGTGATTGGTCGAGAGAGGATACGCAGTATTTT	CATSDWSREDTQYF
TRBJ2-7	medium-sized	TRBD2	TRBV4-1	TGCGCCAGCAGCCAAGCCCTCGGGGGGTGGGCCTACGAGCAGTACTTC	CASSQALGGWAYEQYF
TRBJ2-5	many	TRBD2	TRBV29-1	TGCAGCGGGTCCGAAGCGGGAGTCGAGGAGACCCAGTACTTC	CSGSEAGVEETQYF
TRBJ2-7	many	NA	TRBV20-1	TGCAGTGCTGGGGACAATAGGGGCTGGACGTACGAGCAGTACTTC	CSAGDNRGWTYEQYF
TRBJ1-2	many	TRBD1	TRBV7-8	TGTGCCAGCATTCGTTTTATGGGGACAGGGGGCACTAACTATGGCTACACCTTC	CASIRFMGTGGTNYGYTF
TRBJ2-4	many	TRBD2	TRBV19	TGTGCCAGTAGTATAGATCGGGTTAGCGGGAGGGCCCGGGCCAAAAACATTCAGTACTTC	CASSIDRVSGRARAKNIQYF
TRBJ2-2	NA	NA	TRBV5-1	TGCACCACAAAGAAAGGGGGGAACACCGGGGAGCTGTTTTTT	CTTKKGGNTGELFF
TRBJ2-2	many	TRBD1	TRBV20-1	TGCAGTGCTCGAAAGACGGGACAGATGAACACCGGGGAGCTGTTTTTT	CSARKTGQMNTGELFF
TRBJ2-7	many	NA	TRBV2	TGTGCCAGCAGTCTGGACCCCTACGAGCAGTACTTC	CASSLDPYEQYF
TRBJ1-5	many	NA	TRBV5-1	TGCGCCAGCAGCTTGGATGAGGGTGGCGGGCAGCCCCAGCATTTT	CASSLDEGGGQPQHF
TRBJ1-5	many	NA	TRBV20-1	TGCAGTGCCCATGGAGTTAGCAATCAGCCCCAGCATTTT	CSAHGVSNQPQHF
TRBJ2-6	many	NA	TRBV6-5	TGTGCCAGCAGTTACGAAGCCTCTGGGGCCAACGTCCTGACTTTC	CASSYEASGANVLTF
TRBJ1-2	many	NA	TRBV2	TGTGCCAGCAGTTACAGGGCTCTTAACTATGGCTACACCTTC	CASSYRALNYGYTF
TRBJ2-5	many	NA	TRBV29-1	TGCAGCGTTGAAGAAGAGACCCAGTACTTC	CSVEEETQYF
TRBJ2-5	many	TRBD1	TRBV2	TGTGCCAGCAGTGACGACAGGGCATACCAAGAGACCCAGTACTTC	CASSDDRAYQETQYF
TRBJ2-3	NA	NA	TRBV7-2	TGTGCCAGCAGCGCCAGGGATTTTGGCACAGATACGCAGAATTTT	CASSARDFGTDTQNF
TRBJ2-7	many	NA	TRBV20-1	TGCAGTGCCCCCCGGGACAAAAACTACGAGCAGTACTTC	CSAPRDKNYEQYF
TRBJ2-2	many	NA	TRBV4-3	TGCGCCAGCAGCCATGGTCAGGCAAGCACCGGGGAGCTGTTTTTT	CASSHGQASTGELFF
TRBJ2-1	many	TRBD2	TRBV5-1	TGCGCCAGCAGCCTTAGGGGGGGGGCTAGCGGGAGCAATGAGCAGTTCTTC	CASSLRGGASGSNEQFF
TRBJ2-1	NA	NA	TRBV12-3/TRBV12-4	TGTGCCAGCAGTCACGGAACTAGCACAAACAATGAGCAGTTCTTC	CASSHGTSTNNEQFF
TRBJ2-3	NA	TRBD1	TRBV5-1	TGCGCGAACAGCTTGACCGGGACAGGGACAGATACGCAGTATTTT	CANSLTGTGTDTQYF
TRBJ2-4	many	NA	TRBV4-1	TGCGCCAGCAGCGCCCAGGGACGGAACGACAAAAACATTCAGTACTTC	CASSAQGRNDKNIQYF
TRBJ2-2	many	NA	TRBV6-5	TGTGCCAGCAGTTACGGCAACGGGGAGCTGTTTTTT	CASSYGNGELFF
TRBJ2-7	many	NA	TRBV18	TGTGCCAGCTCACCACCTTCTAGTTACGAGCAGTACTTC	CASSPPSSYEQYF
TRBJ2-7	once	NA	TRBV28	TGTGCCAGCAGTTTCGTGAAAGCCTACGAGCAGTACTTC	CASSFVKAYEQYF
TRBJ2-7	many	NA	TRBV28	TGTGCCAGCACCACCGGGACATTCTCCTACGAGCAGTACTTC	CASTTGTFSYEQYF
TRBJ2-1	many	TRBD2	TRBV12-3/TRBV12-4	TGTGCCAGCAGTACGACTAGCGCCTACTACAATGAGCAGTTCTTC	CASSTTSAYYNEQFF
TRBJ2-1	medium-sized	TRBD2	TRBV11-3	TGTGCCAGCAGCTTAGGTGGGGGACTAGTAGATGAGCAGTTCTTC	CASSLGGGLVDEQFF
TRBJ2-1	many	NA	TRBV28	TGTGCCAGCACCGGACGCTACAATGAGCAGTTCTTC	CASTGRYNEQFF
TRBJ2-7	many	TRBD1	TRBV19	TGTGCCAGTAGTGTGCAGGGGGCGCCTAGCGAGCAGTACTTC	CASSVQGAPSEQYF
TRBJ1-1	many	NA	TRBV12-3/TRBV12-4	TGTGCCAGCAGCCCCGGGACTCCGCGGGCTTTCTTT	CASSPGTPRAFF
TRBJ1-2	many	NA	TRBV19	TGTGCCAGTAGTATATTAGGTTACACGGGCTACACCTTC	CASSILGYTGYTF
TRBJ2-1	many	NA	TRBV7-2	TGTGCCAGCAGCTTAGGGTACAGCTCCTACAATGAGCAGTTCTTC	CASSLGYSSYNEQFF
TRBJ2-1	many	TRBD2	TRBV7-2	TGTGCCAGCAGCCTGGGACTAGCGGGCGGAACTTTGCATGAGCAGTTCTTC	CASSLGLAGGTLHEQFF
TRBJ1-6	many	NA	TRBV2	TGTGCCAGCAGGCCCAGGGAGAATTCACCCCTCCACTTT	CASRPRENSPLHF
TRBJ2-1	many	NA	TRBV6-1	TGTGCCAGCAGTGATGGGCTCCAGCCTTACAATGAGCAGTTCTTC	CASSDGLQPYNEQFF
TRBJ2-3	medium-sized	TRBD2	TRBV7-9	TGTGCCAGCAGCCTTAGCGGGAGGGCTTCTAGCACAGATACGCAGTATTTT	CASSLSGRASSTDTQYF
TRBJ2-1	medium-sized	TRBD2	TRBV5-1	TGCGCCAGCAGCCCGGGGACTAGCGGGAGGTTGTACAATGAGCAGTTCTTC	CASSPGTSGRLYNEQFF
TRBJ2-5	many	NA	TRBV11-1	TGTGCCAGCAGCTTGGGGGCCGCAGGGGGGTTTCGGGAGACCCAGTACTTC	CASSLGAAGGFRETQYF
TRBJ1-4	many	NA	TRBV2	TGTGCCAGCAACTTGGATGGGGAAAAACTGTTTTTT	CASNLDGEKLFF
TRBJ2-7	many	TRBD1	TRBV28	TGTGCCAGCAGGTTGGGGGGACAGGGGTCCCTTCAAATCTACGAGCAGTACTTC	CASRLGGQGSLQIYEQYF
TRBJ2-1	many	NA	TRBV9	TGTGCCAGCAGCGTAATGACTTTGAGCTCCTACAATGAGCAGTTCTTC	CASSVMTLSSYNEQFF
TRBJ2-1	many	TRBD2	TRBV7-2	TGTGCCAGCAGCTTAACCGCGGGACTAGATTCCAGGAATGAGCAGTTCTTC	CASSLTAGLDSRNEQFF
TRBJ2-6	medium-sized	NA	TRBV30	TGTGCCTGGAGTCCCCCGGGTGCTGGGGCCAACGTCCTGACTTTC	CAWSPPGAGANVLTF
TRBJ2-1	many	TRBD2	TRBV6-1	TGTGCCAGCAGTCCGACCGGGACTAGCGGATACAATGAGCAGTTCTTC	CASSPTGTSGYNEQFF
TRBJ2-5	few	NA	TRBV14	TGTGCCAGCAGCCAAGAGGACGGAGAGACCCAGTACTTC	CASSQEDGETQYF
TRBJ2-7	many	TRBD1	TRBV6-1	TGTGCCAGCAGTGAAGACCCCGGGACAGGGGCCCACGAGCAGTACTTC	CASSEDPGTGAHEQYF
TRBJ2-1	many	NA	TRBV20-1	TGCAGTGCTAGGTCTGATACCTACAATGAGCAGTTCTTC	CSARSDTYNEQFF
TRBJ2-5	NA	NA	TRBV5-1	TGCGCCAGCAGCTACTCGGGACAGGCCGGGAGGGTTCAGGCCCAGAACTTC	CASSYSGQAGRVQAQNF